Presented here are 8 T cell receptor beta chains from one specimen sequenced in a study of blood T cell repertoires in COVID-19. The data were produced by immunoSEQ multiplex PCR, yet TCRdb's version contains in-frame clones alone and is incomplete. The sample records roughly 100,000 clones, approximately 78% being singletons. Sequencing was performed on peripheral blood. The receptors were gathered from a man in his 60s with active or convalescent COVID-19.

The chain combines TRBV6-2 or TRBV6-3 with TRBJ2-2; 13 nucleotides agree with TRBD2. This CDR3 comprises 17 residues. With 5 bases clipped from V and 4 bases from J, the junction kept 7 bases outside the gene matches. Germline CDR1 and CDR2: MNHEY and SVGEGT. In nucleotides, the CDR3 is TGTGCCAGCAGTCTACTAGCGGGAGGGCCCGGCACCGGGGAGCTGTTTTTT. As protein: CASSLLAGGPGTGELFF.

The CDR3 DNA reads TGTGCCAGCAGCTTGGTTGGGGAGGACAACACCGGGGAGCTGTTTTTT. Protein: CASSLVGEDNTGELFF. This chain links TRBV5-6 with TRBJ2-2, with D possibly matching TRBD2 (6 bases). The CDR3 extends over 16 amino acids. Looked up from germline, CDR1 is SGHDT and CDR2 is YYEEEE. V was shortened by 0 bases and J by 2 bases, with 11 bases between the two germline ends.

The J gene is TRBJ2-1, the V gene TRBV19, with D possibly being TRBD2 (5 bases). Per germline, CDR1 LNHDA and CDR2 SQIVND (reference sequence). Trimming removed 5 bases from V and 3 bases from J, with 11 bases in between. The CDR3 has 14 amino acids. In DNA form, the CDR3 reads TGTGCCAGTAGTCCAGGACTGAGCTACAATGAGCAGTTCTTC. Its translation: CASSPGLSYNEQFF.

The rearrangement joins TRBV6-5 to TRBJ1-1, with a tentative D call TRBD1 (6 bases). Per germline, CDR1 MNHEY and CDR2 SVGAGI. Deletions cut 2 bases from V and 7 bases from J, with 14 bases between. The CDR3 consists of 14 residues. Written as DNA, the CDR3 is TGTGCCAGCAGTTACCGGGGGGCGCAGCATGAAGCTTTCTTT. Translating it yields CASSYRGAQHEAFF.

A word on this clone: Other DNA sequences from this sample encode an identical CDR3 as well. Written as DNA, the CDR3 is TGTGCCAGCAGCCAGGGACTCCTAAGCGATGAGCAGTTCTTC. Protein sequence: CASSQGLLSDEQFF. The chain employs TRBV7-9 and TRBJ2-1; D may be TRBD2 (6 bases). The germline V gene encodes CDR1 SEHNR and CDR2 FQNEAQ (reference sequence). V was cut by 5 bases and J by 8 bases, with 16 bases left in between. The CDR3 covers 14 residues.

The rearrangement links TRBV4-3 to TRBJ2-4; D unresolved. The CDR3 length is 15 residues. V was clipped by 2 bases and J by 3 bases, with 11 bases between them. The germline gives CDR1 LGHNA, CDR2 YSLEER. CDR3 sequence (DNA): TGCGCCAGCAGCCAATTGGATACAGACAAAAACATTCAGTACTTC. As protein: CASSQLDTDKNIQYF.

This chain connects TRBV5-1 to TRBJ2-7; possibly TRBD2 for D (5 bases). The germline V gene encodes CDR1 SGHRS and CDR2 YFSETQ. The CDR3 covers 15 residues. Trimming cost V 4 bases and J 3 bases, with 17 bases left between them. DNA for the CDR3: TGCGCCAGCAGCCCGAACGTGGGAGCAGACTACGAGCAGTACTTC. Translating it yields CASSPNVGADYEQYF.

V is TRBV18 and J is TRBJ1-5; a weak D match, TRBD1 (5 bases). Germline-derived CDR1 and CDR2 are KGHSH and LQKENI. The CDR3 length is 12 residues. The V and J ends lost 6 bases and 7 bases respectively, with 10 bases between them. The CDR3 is CASSRGTQPQHF. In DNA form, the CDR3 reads TGTGCCAGCTCCCGGGGGACCCAGCCCCAGCATTTT.